The 10 T cell receptor beta chains below were found in one sample sequenced in a study of blood T cell repertoires in COVID-19 (TCRdb year 2020). Library method: the immunoSEQ multiplex PCR assay. TCRdb retrieved this table from immuneACCESS and kept in-frame rearrangements only. Not all clones are present; in checked studies, unresolved V genes account for under half, and no reason is known for the remainder. The sample data list some 260,000 clones, and 82% of these were observed just once. The ten biggest clones cover about 3.4% of the sample. The sequencing sample was made of peripheral blood. The receptors originated from a woman between 18 and 29 years old with acute or convalescent COVID-19.

The V and J genes are TRBV30 and TRBJ1-5; 7 bases fit TRBD1. CDR3 length: 15 amino acids. Germline CDR1 and CDR2: GTSNPN and SVGIG (reference sequence). V lost 4 bases, J lost 4 bases, and 10 bases stayed unmatched. CDR3 region: CAWNLGTVQNQPQHF. The CDR3 DNA is TGTGCCTGGAACCTTGGGACAGTACAGAATCAGCCCCAGCATTTT.

CDR3 in DNA: TGTGCCAGCAGTTTCCCCGGTGGTGGTGAAGCTTTCTTT. The encoded protein is CASSFPGGGEAFF. The chain is built from TRBV12-3 or TRBV12-4 and TRBJ1-1; D gene unclear. This CDR3 has 13 residues. Trimming left V 3 bases short and J 7 bases short, with 12 bases between.

The DNA for the CDR3 is TGTGCCAGCAGCTCCAGGACAGGACAGAATGAGCAGTTCTTC. The encoded protein is CASSSRTGQNEQFF. This chain connects TRBV11-3 to TRBJ2-1; 7 bases align to TRBD1. V lost 4 bases to trimming and J lost 7 bases; unmatched junction nucleotides: 7. Germline CDR1 reads SGHNT; CDR2 reads YENEEA. The CDR3 is 14 residues long.

This clone is a singleton in its sample. The chain carries TRBV3-1 (or the pseudogene TRBV3-2) and TRBJ2-1; 9 bases match TRBD2. V lost 1 base and J lost 0; bases outside the gene matches: 4. CDR3 length equals 17 residues. The germline gives CDR1 LGHDT, CDR2 YNNKEL (reference sequence). DNA of the CDR3: TGTGCCAGCAGCCAAGTCGTTAGCGGGAGCTCCTACAATGAGCAGTTCTTC. Residues: CASSQVVSGSSYNEQFF.

The chain employs TRBV7-2 and TRBJ2-7, with D hard to call. The CDR3 consists of 15 residues. CDR1 is SGHTA, CDR2 FQGNSA, per germline. The V end lost 1 base, the J end lost 2 bases, and 12 bases lay between the germline ends. The CDR3 region has the DNA TGTGCCAGCAGCTTAGAGGCCGGCCGGGCCTACGAGCAGTACTTC. It codes for CASSLEAGRAYEQYF. Full variable domain (missing parts from reference TRBV7-2 and TRBJ2-7): GAGVSQSPSNKVTEKGKDVELRCDPISGHTALYWYRQSLGQGLEFLIYFQGNSAPDKSGLPSDRFSAERTGGSVSTLTIQRTQQEDSAVYLCASSLEAGRAYEQYFGPGTRLTVT.

The V call is TRBV24-1, the J call TRBJ2-1, with TRBD2 as a possible D gene (5 bases). The CDR3 spans 14 residues. Germline V lookup: CDR1 KGHDR, CDR2 SFDVKD. V was pared by 3 bases and J by 6 bases, with 11 bases between. This chain's CDR3 is CATSDPLAGNEQFF. The CDR3, as DNA: TGTGCCACCAGTGATCCTCTTGCGGGCAATGAGCAGTTCTTC.

The CDR3 DNA reads TGTGCCAGCAGCCCAGGACTAGCGGGAGGAGAGACCCAGTACTTC. Translated, it gives CASSPGLAGGETQYF. V is TRBV3-1 (or the pseudogene TRBV3-2) and J is TRBJ2-5; 14 nucleotides agree with TRBD2. The CDR3 covers 15 residues. The junction had 2 bases not matched to a gene; V was cut back by 4 bases and J by 4 bases. The germline CDR1 and CDR2 sequences are LGHDT and YNNKEL (reference sequence).

A single count supports this clone. The chain recombines TRBV19 with TRBJ1-1; TRBD1 is a possible D gene (6 bases). V gave up 7 bases and J gave up 2 bases, with 14 bases separating them. Germline values: CDR1 LNHDA, CDR2 SQIVND (reference sequence). The CDR3 loop spans 14 amino acids. CDR3 DNA: TGTGCCAGTACCATGGGGGACACCAACACTGAAGCTTTCTTT. This translates into CASTMGDTNTEAFF.

This chain connects TRBV28 to TRBJ2-2, with a possible D match to TRBD2 (6 bases). The CDR3 spans 14 residues. V dropped 2 bases and J dropped 6 bases, with 10 bases sitting between them. The germline CDR1 and CDR2 sequences are MDHEN and SYDVKM. As DNA, the CDR3 is TGTGCCAGCAGTTTAATGGCTAGCGCCGGGGAGCTGTTTTTT. This codes for CASSLMASAGELFF.

The J gene is TRBJ1-2, the V gene TRBV5-1; 7 bases fit TRBD1. Germline V lookup: CDR1 SGHRS, CDR2 YFSETQ. The CDR3 runs to 12 residues. V trimming: 5 bases; J trimming: 6 bases; junction bases outside the gene matches: 4. CDR3 region: CASRTGSHGYTF. CDR3 bases: TGCGCCAGCAGGACAGGGTCCCATGGCTACACCTTC.